This is a list of T cell receptor beta chains from one sample in a study of blood T cell repertoires in COVID-19. Profiling relied on immunoSEQ multiplex PCR, and the TCRdb table lists in-frame clones only, not all of them. The table includes approximately 250,000 clones, approximately 90% detected once. The sequencing sample was made of PBMCs or T cells enriched from blood (not recorded which). These receptors were taken from a man aged 40-50 years who had been exposed to COVID-19. The CDR3 runs from the conserved cysteine through the conserved F or W.

V: TRBV23-1
length: 16
J: TRBJ1-4
CDR3: CASSQSPPGTNEKLFF

V: TRBV28
length: 14
J: TRBJ1-6
CDR3: CASSLGGGGSPLHF

V: TRBV28
length: 11
J: TRBJ1-1
CDR3: CASGRAFEAFF

V: TRBV9
length: 15
J: TRBJ1-5
CDR3: CASSVGRQGVQPQHF

V: TRBV18
length: 20
J: TRBJ2-1
CDR3: CASSPAGTSGSSPFYNEQFF

V: TRBV10-3
length: 14
J: TRBJ2-7
CDR3: CAIWEGLADYEQYF

V: TRBV13
length: 17
J: TRBJ2-2
CDR3: CASRPIRGQANTGELFF

V: TRBV11-2
length: 18
J: TRBJ2-2
CDR3: CASSYVKLAKLTLGELFF

V: TRBV27
length: 14
J: TRBJ2-7
CDR3: CASRSRGMSYEQYF

V: TRBV5-1
length: 15
J: TRBJ2-7
CDR3: CASSLPSGRGDEQYF

V: TRBV4-3
length: 19
J: TRBJ1-5
CDR3: CASSQDVTGHLLLNQPQHF

V: TRBV19
length: 14
J: TRBJ1-5
CDR3: CASDRDRDGQPQHF

V: TRBV6-5
length: 12
J: TRBJ1-5
CDR3: CASENSNQPQHF

V: TRBV7-8
length: 13
J: TRBJ1-1
CDR3: CASSGSAGITAFF

V: TRBV7-6
length: 16
J: TRBJ2-2
CDR3: CASSLRGSTNTGELFF

V: TRBV25-1
length: 14
J: TRBJ2-7
CDR3: CASSDTSGSYEQYF

V: TRBV6-9
length: 16
J: TRBJ2-2
CDR3: CASPGGRRHNTGELFF

V: TRBV6-6
length: 14
J: TRBJ1-2
CDR3: CASSTQVLNYGYTF

V: TRBV19
length: 17
J: TRBJ2-3
CDR3: CASSLRRSQVSTDTQYF

V: TRBV28
length: 13
J: TRBJ2-7
CDR3: CASRGGANYEQYF

V: TRBV11-2
length: 14
J: TRBJ2-7
CDR3: CASREDRISYEQYF

V: TRBV7-9
length: 15
J: TRBJ2-3
CDR3: CASSFYSGRTDTQYF

V: TRBV29-1
length: 16
J: TRBJ2-1
CDR3: CSVESSGSSPYNEQFF

V: TRBV28
length: 15
J: TRBJ2-7
CDR3: CASSLGGNPVYEQYF

V: TRBV9
length: 15
J: TRBJ1-2
CDR3: CASSVKGQGAGGYTF

V: TRBV2
length: 13
J: TRBJ1-1
CDR3: CASRTGMNTEAFF

V: TRBV18
length: 16
J: TRBJ2-4
CDR3: CASSPEKYATKNIQYF

V: TRBV5-4
length: 18
J: TRBJ2-5
CDR3: CASSSVPGLAGVGETQYF

V: TRBV6-5
length: 14
J: TRBJ2-2
CDR3: CASLAGVRTGELFF

V: TRBV14
length: 17
J: TRBJ2-7
CDR3: CASSPLGVAGVSYEQYF

V: TRBV2
length: 15
J: TRBJ2-7
CDR3: CASSGAGRDSYEQYF

V: TRBV6-5
length: 13
J: TRBJ2-2
CDR3: CASSYQDTGELFF

V: TRBV12-5
length: 13
J: TRBJ2-1
CDR3: CASARDLYNEQFF

V: TRBV5-6
length: 16
J: TRBJ1-3
CDR3: CASSLAAGAAGNTIYF

V: TRBV28
length: 15
J: TRBJ2-1
CDR3: CASKGGIGLQGEQFF

V: TRBV5-4
length: 15
J: TRBJ2-7
CDR3: CASSPSSGRANEQYF

V: TRBV29-1
length: 15
J: TRBJ2-1
CDR3: CSGTGTSGRAREQFF

V: TRBV7-9
length: 16
J: TRBJ1-6
CDR3: CASSEGRGQNNSPLHF

V: TRBV28
length: 16
J: TRBJ2-1
CDR3: CASSLGQAGVRDEQFF

V: TRBV6-6
length: 15
J: TRBJ2-7
CDR3: CASASNRDIAYEQYF

V: TRBV19
length: 15
J: TRBJ2-2
CDR3: CASSTTDRGAGELFF

V: TRBV2
length: 14
J: TRBJ2-7
CDR3: CASSPGHKPYEQYF

V: TRBV5-1
length: 13
J: TRBJ2-2
CDR3: CASSLGGSGELFF

V: TRBV14
length: 16
J: TRBJ2-2
CDR3: CASSHSRLDTTGELFF

V: TRBV4-3
length: 15
J: TRBJ2-1
CDR3: CASSQRPSGSYEQFF

V: TRBV28
length: 12
J: TRBJ2-6
CDR3: CASTSGANVLTF

V: TRBV25-1
length: 14
J: TRBJ1-2
CDR3: CASSESRGNYGYTF

V: TRBV5-1
length: 15
J: TRBJ2-5
CDR3: CASSLFLRARETQYF

V: TRBV27
length: 10
J: TRBJ1-5
CDR3: CAGRGWPQHF

V: TRBV11-3
length: 14
J: TRBJ2-7
CDR3: CASSNSGSDYEQYF

V: TRBV2
length: 10
J: TRBJ1-1
CDR3: CASVRSEAFF

V: TRBV20-1
length: 10
J: TRBJ2-1
CDR3: CSAKAFEQFF

V: TRBV5-4
length: 15
J: TRBJ1-2
CDR3: CASSSLTGDEKGYTF

V: TRBV29-1
length: 12
J: TRBJ1-1
CDR3: CSAWRQNHEAFF